This TCR beta chain appears in the sequencing data of a study of blood T cells in healthy people across ages (dated by TCRdb to 2013 to 2016). Study-level background: In model experiments, roughly one uniquely barcoded TCR beta cDNA molecule per two T cells was captured by template switching. For two donors (one aged 18 to 29 and one aged 80 or older), the study analyzed two additional independent replicas of 1 million unique cDNA reads from the same blood draw. Using deep sequencing normalized with unique cDNA molecular identifiers, the study measured how TCR beta repertoire diversity changes with age. The donors were split into four age groups: young (average 16 years), middle-aged (around 40), aged (around 67) and long-lived (over 80). General conclusions and limits of the study: Conclusive comparison of naive and antigen-experienced compartments was prevented by the profiling of bulk unsorted PBMCs. Donor CMV infection status was unknown, potentially confounding age-related changes in expanded clonotypes. Compared with the aged group, the long-lived group had more naive CD4+ T cells, fewer expanded clones and increased TCR diversity, a pattern suggesting age selection. Observed TCR beta diversity correlated strongly with the percentage of naive T cells measured by flow cytometry. Estimates of total diversity from one million sequenced T cells were regarded as lower bounds and underestimates. As age increased, observed TCR beta diversity per million T cells dropped in a roughly linear way, and a significant reduction was already evident by age 40.

The donors were 40 or so Caucasian individuals from Russia, aged roughly 6 to 100 years, who were systemically healthy. Roughly 9.5 milliliters of peripheral blood were drawn from each donor into EDTA-treated Vacutainer tubes. Ficoll-Paque density-gradient centrifugation was used to isolate PBMCs, with at least 6 million per sample. Trizol reagent was used to extract total RNA from the PBMCs, yielding at least 5.5 micrograms per sample. For every donor, an aliquot of PBMCs went through flow cytometry to measure the percentages of naive CD45RAhigh/CD27high T cells. Remarks on this clonotype: Its binding antigen is unknown. One end of the junction does not line up with germline, which may come from a read error.

Including cysteine and phenylalanine, the CDR3 has 14 amino acids. Only the CDR3 portion is preserved as DNA: 42 bases, with reading frame beginning at the first base. CDR1 SGHVS and CDR2 FQNEAQ are derived from the germline V gene. The protocol used for the library was 5' RACE. TCRdb records Illumina HiSeq 2500 as the sequencer. A second PCR of about 7 to 12 cycles was performed with a sample-barcoded 5' primer and a J-beta primer mix. A template-switch 5' adaptor carrying 12 random nucleotides introduced a unique molecular identifier onto each TCR beta cDNA molecule. Each sample yielded at least 3 million CDR3-containing paired-end reads. The Mint cDNA synthesis kit, primed by a TRBC-specific oligonucleotide, was used to synthesize first-strand cDNA from all RNA. After uracil-DNA glycosylase treatment, a first 18-cycle PCR used universal primers M1SS and BC2_uni_R on all cDNA. In the authors' own workflow: Normalization of each sample was performed by random selection of 1 million high-quality reads, each carrying a distinct molecular identifier. Reads sharing molecular identifiers were discarded rather than binned into consensus sequences. MiTCR, with a Q25 quality threshold and the strictest error-elimination algorithm, was used for CDR3 identification, clonotype clustering and error correction. A nonparametric unseen species model with Euler transformation was used to estimate lower-bound total TCR beta diversity. In TCRdb, the public reads were trimmed at Q25 with fastp and aligned with MiXCR, with productive beta chains retained. Rows are unified per CDR3 protein, each entry keeping the most common DNA and genes. The V and J calls and clone size are TCRdb's, not the authors'. Counted in this sample were about 800,000 distinct CDR3 sequences; approximately 25% of them appeared once. Roughly 3.8% of the sample comes from the top ten.

The data also belong to a second study, concerning T cells of mothers and their children. Reported in the second study: Nine systemically healthy Caucasian individuals, comprising three mothers and their six children, were included as donors. cDNA synthesis used all of the extracted RNA, with approximately 1.6 ug of RNA in each 15 ul reaction. In the second PCR, sample barcodes and 2-4 random nucleotides were introduced via the M1S primer. Over 9.5 million TCR beta CDR3 reads were obtained for each mother, and around 3 million reads were obtained for each child. Thymic selection similarly shapes TCR recombination output in related and unrelated pairs, with minor effect from inherited differences. Related mother-child pairs always showed normalized repertoire overlap that was slightly higher than in unrelated mother-child pairs, though the difference was never significant. Persistent microchimeric T cell clones were not detected, at a sensitivity of 85 to 100 clones per million clonotypes. The study used deep NGS to compare TCR beta repertoires of mothers and children, seeking features distinguishing related mother-child pairs from unrelated individuals. On average, the children were roughly 11 +/- 4 years old, while the mothers were approximately 41 +/- 4 years old. Libraries were sequenced on Illumina HiSeq 2000 with 100+100 nt paired-end reads after adapter ligation with NEBNext reagents. To prevent cross-contamination, the mother and child libraries were prepared one month apart and sequenced in separate runs. Between about 500,000 and 2,100,000 distinct TCR beta clonotypes were identified per donor. Naive TCR beta clonotypes were estimated from low-frequency clonotypes matched to each donor's FACS-determined naive share, without sorting.

This receptor was taken from a boy aged 5-17 years in good health. The sequence joins TRBV7-8 to TRBJ2-4; the D gene is perhaps TRBD2, from 6 matching bases. The material sequenced was blood. The CDR3 loop reads CPSSLVSGGDIQYF. Read as DNA, the sequence is TGTCCCAGCAGCTTAGTTAGCGGTGGGGACATTCAGTACTTC.